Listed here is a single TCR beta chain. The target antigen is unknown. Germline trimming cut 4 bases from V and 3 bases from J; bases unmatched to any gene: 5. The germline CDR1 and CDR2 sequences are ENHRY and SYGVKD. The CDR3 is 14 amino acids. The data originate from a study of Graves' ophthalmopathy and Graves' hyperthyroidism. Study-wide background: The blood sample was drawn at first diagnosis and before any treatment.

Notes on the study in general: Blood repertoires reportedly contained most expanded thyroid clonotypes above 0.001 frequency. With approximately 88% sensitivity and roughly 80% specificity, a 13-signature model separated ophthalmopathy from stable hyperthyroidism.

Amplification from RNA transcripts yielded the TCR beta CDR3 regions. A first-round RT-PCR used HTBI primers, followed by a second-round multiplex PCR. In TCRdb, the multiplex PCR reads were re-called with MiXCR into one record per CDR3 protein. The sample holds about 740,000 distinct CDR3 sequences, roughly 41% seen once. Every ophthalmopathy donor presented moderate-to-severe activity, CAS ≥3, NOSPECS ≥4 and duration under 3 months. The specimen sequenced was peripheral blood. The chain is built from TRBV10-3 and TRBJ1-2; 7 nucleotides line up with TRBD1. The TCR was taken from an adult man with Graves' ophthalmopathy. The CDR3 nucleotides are TGTGCCATCAGTGGGGACAGCGCTGACTATGGCTACACCTTC. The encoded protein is CAISGDSADYGYTF.